A single sample is the source of the 19 T cell receptor beta chains below, sequenced in a study of shared clonotypes between healthy human individuals. CD45RO-negative cells were positively selected for CCR7, leaving out terminally differentiated effector memory CD45RA+ cells. Method: immunoSEQ multiplex PCR; TCRdb's copy keeps in-frame clones and lacks some. The sample has about 2 million clones, approximately 94% seen once. Sequenced: naive CD8+ T cells sorted from blood. These receptors were collected from a man aged 18 to 30 in good health.

V is TRBV7-5 and J is TRBJ2-7. TRBV7-5 is marked as a pseudogene. CDR3 length: 17 residues. The CDR3 is CARSLSPSRSRSYEQYF. The CDR3 DNA follows: TGTGCCAGAAGCTTATCCCCGTCCAGGAGCCGCTCCTACGAGCAGTACTTC.

The sample holds one count of this clone. The gene calls are TRBV6-5 and TRBJ2-7; possible D gene TRBD1, 6 bases. Trimming shortened V by 5 bases and J by 6 bases, and 17 bases separated the two germline ends. Germline V gene lookup returns CDR1 MNHEY and CDR2 SVGAGI. The CDR3 is 14 amino acids. CDR3 in DNA: TGTGCCAGCAGTCTCCTAAGACAGGCATCCGAGCAGTACTTC. This codes for CASSLLRQASEQYF.

The gene calls are TRBV6-1 and TRBJ2-5; 11 nucleotides align to TRBD2. Trimming took 4 bases from V and 5 from J; bases not matched to a gene: 9. Germline V gene data show CDR1 as MNHNS and CDR2 as SASEGT. This CDR3 has 16 amino acids. The chain's CDR3 is CASSGYSGGALETQYF. The CDR3 DNA reads as TGTGCCAGCAGTGGATATAGCGGGGGGGCTCTGGAGACCCAGTACTTC.

CDR3 region: CASSSGLSGSGDTQYF. CDR3 nucleotides: TGTGCCAGCAGCTCAGGGCTGAGCGGGAGCGGTGATACGCAGTATTTT. The V call is TRBV9, the J call TRBJ2-3; 8 bases agree with TRBD2. Germline assignment: CDR1 SGDLS and CDR2 YYNGEE. J lost 6 bases, V lost 4 bases, and 13 bases had no gene match. The CDR3 runs 16 residues.

This clone occurred once. The chain is built from TRBV27 and TRBJ2-3, with D tentatively TRBD2 (6 bases). The CDR3 loop spans 14 amino acids. The germline gives CDR1 MNHEY, CDR2 SMNVEV (reference sequence). The V end lost 7 bases, the J end lost 0 bases, and 11 bases lay between the germline ends. Here the CDR3 DNA reads TGTGCCAGCACCCATGGGGGGAGCACAGATACGCAGTATTTT. Amino acids: CASTHGGSTDTQYF.

V and J are TRBV10-3 and TRBJ2-7, with D maybe TRBD1 (6 bases). The V and J ends lost 11 bases and 5 bases respectively, with 16 bases between them. The CDR3 is made up of 12 amino acids. Germline V gives CDR1 ENHRY, CDR2 SYGVKD. The CDR3 reads CAAQGLTDEQYF. CDR3 in DNA: TGTGCCGCCCAGGGGCTTACTGACGAGCAGTACTTC.

The CDR3 loop is CASSTDYPGLYTDTQYF. DNA for the CDR3: TGTGCCAGCAGCACAGACTATCCGGGACTTTACACAGATACGCAGTATTTT. The chain couples TRBV7-2 to TRBJ2-3; D possibly corresponds to TRBD2 (6 bases). Germline V gene lookup returns CDR1 SGHTA and CDR2 FQGNSA. This CDR3 has 17 residues. V was clipped by 5 bases and J by 2 bases, with 20 bases between them.

V usage is TRBV29-1 and J usage is TRBJ2-5; the match to TRBD1 covers 10 bases. The CDR3 extends over 14 amino acids. The V and J ends lost 5 bases and 3 bases, in that order; junction bases with no gene match: 6. CDR1 SQVTM and CDR2 ANQGSEA come from the germline V gene. CDR3 in DNA: TGCAGCGTTCCTTCCGGGACAGGGGAAGAGACCCAGTACTTC. This gives the protein CSVPSGTGEETQYF.

The chain combines TRBV7-9 with TRBJ1-3, with D hard to call. From germline, CDR1 is SEHNR and CDR2 FQNEAQ (reference sequence). The length of the CDR3 is 14 residues. The V end lost 2 bases, the J end lost 6 bases, and 11 bases lay between the germline ends. The DNA of the CDR3 is TGTGCCAGCAGCTTACAGGACCGGCCAAACACCATATATTTT. Protein: CASSLQDRPNTIYF.

The chain carries TRBV30 and TRBJ2-5; D uncertain. Germline assignment: CDR1 GTSNPN and CDR2 SVGIG (reference sequence). CDR3 length: 12 residues. V lost 5 bases and J lost 5, with 12 bases in between. The DNA for the CDR3 is TGTGCCTGGGACCGTTTCGGGGAGACCCAGTACTTC. This translates into CAWDRFGETQYF.

V gene TRBV7-9 combines with J gene TRBJ2-2; the D gene is possibly TRBD2 (6 bases). The germline V and J ends were trimmed by 6 bases and 3 bases, with 14 bases remaining between them. The CDR3 contains 15 residues. Germline assignment: CDR1 SEHNR and CDR2 FQNEAQ (reference sequence). The CDR3 DNA sequence: TGTGCCAGCAGTTACGGGACTCAACACACCGGGGAGCTGTTTTTT. It translates to CASSYGTQHTGELFF.

This sequence joins TRBV7-9 and TRBJ2-7; 7 nucleotides agree with TRBD1. Germline CDR1 and CDR2: SEHNR and FQNEAQ (reference sequence). This CDR3 has 13 amino acids. The V and J ends lost 6 bases and 4 bases, in that order; junction bases with no gene match: 6. DNA of the CDR3: TGTGCCAGCAGGGGACAGACAGAATACGAGCAGTACTTC. Its protein product is CASRGQTEYEQYF.

Comments on this clone: The sample contains more than one DNA sequence encoding this CDR3. V usage is TRBV6-6 and J usage is TRBJ2-5; 16 bases are shared with TRBD2. This CDR3 contains 15 residues. V dropped 4 bases and J dropped 5; count of bases not matched to a gene: 1. The germline gives CDR1 MNHNY, CDR2 SVGAGI (reference sequence). CDR3 region: CASSSGLAGGETQYF. CDR3 coding DNA: TGTGCCAGCAGTTCGGGACTAGCGGGGGGGGAGACCCAGTACTTC.

V and J are TRBV5-6 and TRBJ2-7; possibly TRBD1 or TRBD2 for D (5 bases each). The CDR3 covers 15 residues. V was clipped by 3 bases and J by 3 bases, with 16 bases between them. Per germline, CDR1 SGHDT and CDR2 YYEEEE. CDR3 DNA: TGTGCCAGCAGCTACACGTCGGGACGGTTCTACGAGCAGTACTTC. This codes for CASSYTSGRFYEQYF.

The V and J genes are TRBV7-8 and TRBJ1-5, with D unresolved. Germline-derived CDR1 and CDR2 are SGHVS and FQNEAQ. The ends were cut back, 0 bases at V and 0 bases at J, with 15 bases in the middle. The CDR3 totals 18 residues. The CDR3 DNA reads TGTGCCAGCAGCTTAGCTTTGATAGGAGACTATAGCAATCAGCCCCAGCATTTT. It specifies CASSLALIGDYSNQPQHF.

Note on this clone: The same CDR3 also results from other DNA sequences found in this sample. CDR3 amino acids: CASSPQGNEQFF. CDR3 sequence (DNA): TGTGCCAGCAGCCCACAGGGCAATGAGCAGTTCTTC. J is TRBJ2-1 and V is TRBV13; D perhaps matches TRBD1 (6 bases). V lost 5 bases to trimming and J lost 6 bases, with 8 bases between them. Germline assignment: CDR1 PRHDT and CDR2 FYEKMQ (reference sequence). CDR3 length equals 12 residues.

This chain uses TRBV5-1 with TRBJ2-7, with 11 positions matching TRBD1. The CDR3 is made up of 17 amino acids. With V trimmed by 3 bases and J by 1 base, 9 bases remained unmatched. From germline, CDR1 is SGHRS and CDR2 YFSETQ. CDR3 sequence (DNA): TGCGCCAGCAGCTGGACAGGGGGCGGGGGCCCTTCCTACGAGCAGTACTTC. Amino acid sequence: CASSWTGGGGPSYEQYF.

Of note for this clone: The sample contains more than one DNA sequence encoding this CDR3. The chain combines TRBV27 with TRBJ2-3, with 10 bases fitting TRBD2. Unmatched junction bases numbered 4, after V lost 6 bases and J lost 1 base. Germline loops: CDR1 MNHEY, CDR2 SMNVEV (reference sequence). CDR3 size: 15 residues. In DNA, the CDR3 is TGTGCCAGCAGCTCCGGGACTAGCGGCACAGATACGCAGTATTTT. Protein product: CASSSGTSGTDTQYF.

The CDR3 region has the DNA TGTGCCAGCAGTTCGGAACTAGCGGGAGTCCCGGAGACCCAGTACTTC. As protein: CASSSELAGVPETQYF. This chain connects TRBV6-5 to TRBJ2-5; 11 bases are a match to TRBD2. The J segment lost 5 bases and the V segment lost 4 bases, leaving 9 bases of the junction unmatched. The CDR3 runs 16 residues. Germline CDR1 reads MNHEY; CDR2 reads SVGAGI.